The 27 T cell receptor beta chains below come from one sample, sequenced in a study of blood T cell repertoires in COVID-19 (dated by TCRdb to 2019 to 2021). The receptor library was made with the immunoSEQ multiplex PCR assay. TCRdb limited this immuneACCESS table to in-frame rearrangements with V and J called. A share of clones is missing; checked studies link under half to unresolved V genes, and the rest is unexplained. This sample is represented by 240,000 or so clones; more than 75% of them were singletons. Clones ranked in the top ten supply 0.9% to 1% of the sample. What was sequenced was peripheral blood. The receptors come from a woman aged 40 to 55 who had recovered from COVID-19.

This sequence joins TRBV6-1 and TRBJ2-7, with TRBD2 identical over 9 bases. The CDR3 contains 14 residues. Germline V gene sequence: CDR1 MNHNS, CDR2 SASEGT. Germline trimming cut 2 bases from V and 3 bases from J; bases unmatched to any gene: 2. CDR3 region: CASSERTSVYEQYV. CDR3 DNA: TGTGCCAGCAGTGAACGGACTAGCGTCTACGAGCAGTACGTC.

J is TRBJ2-1 and V is TRBV29-1, with D perhaps matching TRBD2 (5 bases). V was trimmed by 7 bases and J by 3 bases, leaving 16 bases between them. Germline values: CDR1 SQVTM, CDR2 ANQGSEA. The CDR3 covers 14 residues. CDR3 amino acids: CSGLVGSGYNEQFF. CDR3 nucleotide sequence: TGCAGCGGGTTGGTGGGAAGCGGCTACAATGAGCAGTTCTTC.

This sequence joins TRBV4-3 and TRBJ2-1; 10 bases line up with TRBD2. Per germline, CDR1 LGHNA and CDR2 YSLEER. Germline trimming cut 0 bases from V and 4 bases from J; bases unmatched to any gene: 9. There are 18 residues in the CDR3. The CDR3 protein is CASSQDWGAGGVYNEQFF. The CDR3 DNA reads as TGCGCCAGCAGCCAAGATTGGGGAGCGGGGGGGGTGTACAATGAGCAGTTCTTC.

The rearrangement joins TRBV9 to TRBJ1-1; 11 bases map to TRBD1. Germline V gives CDR1 SGDLS, CDR2 YYNGEE. CDR3 length: 18 residues. Losses at the gene ends were 0 bases for V and 4 bases for J; bases not matched to a gene: 11. CDR3 in amino acids: CASSVGPRTGGLGTEAFF. The CDR3 DNA follows: TGTGCCAGCAGCGTAGGGCCTCGGACAGGGGGCTTGGGCACTGAAGCTTTCTTT.

This rearrangement joins TRBV19 to TRBJ2-1; 10 nucleotides match TRBD2. Germline V gene lookup returns CDR1 LNHDA and CDR2 SQIVND (reference sequence). CDR3 length equals 17 residues. J lost 6 bases, V lost 3 bases, and 11 bases had no gene match. For the CDR3, the DNA is TGTGCCAGTAGTATGGCTAGCGGGAGATGGGCGGCCAATGAGCAGTTCTTC. This codes for CASSMASGRWAANEQFF.

The chain joins TRBV3-1 (or the pseudogene TRBV3-2) to TRBJ1-6; 9 bases are a match to TRBD1. CDR3 size: 14 residues. The junction had 8 bases not matched to a gene; V was cut back by 7 bases and J by 10 bases. CDR1 and CDR2 (germline): LGHDT, YNNKEL (reference sequence). The CDR3 sequence is CASTSGTGRSPLHF. Here the CDR3 DNA reads TGTGCCAGCACCTCCGGGACAGGGAGATCACCCCTCCACTTT.

The J gene is TRBJ2-7, the V gene TRBV5-4; TRBD2 matches 13 bases. The germline gives CDR1 SGHNT, CDR2 YYREEE (reference sequence). V was pared by 4 bases and J by 0 bases, with 4 bases of the junction left unmatched. The CDR3 spans 16 residues. The chain's CDR3 is CASSPGTSGASYEQYF. In nucleotides, the CDR3 is TGTGCCAGCAGCCCAGGGACTAGCGGGGCCTCCTACGAGCAGTACTTC.

The DNA of the CDR3 is TGTGCCAGCAGTTTAGGGATCGGGGGACTTGAAGCTTTCTTT. It codes for CASSLGIGGLEAFF. The chain employs TRBV28 and TRBJ1-1; perhaps TRBD1 as D (5 bases). This CDR3 spans 14 amino acids. Germline V gene sequence: CDR1 MDHEN, CDR2 SYDVKM. V lost 2 bases to trimming and J lost 7 bases, with 14 bases between them.

The rearrangement joins TRBV6-6 to TRBJ1-5; TRBD1 agrees at 7 bases. CDR1 and CDR2 (germline): MNHNY, SVGAGI (reference sequence). The CDR3 is 16 amino acids. V lost 8 bases to trimming and J lost 0 bases; unmatched junction nucleotides: 10. CDR3 in DNA: TGTGCCAGCCAAGCCGGGACAGCTCCTAGCAATCAGCCCCAGCATTTT. This translates into CASQAGTAPSNQPQHF.

The rearrangement links TRBV4-2 to TRBJ2-2; 9 nucleotides line up with TRBD2. This CDR3 has 19 amino acids. V trimming: 1 base; J trimming: 7 bases; junction bases outside the gene matches: 16. The germline CDR1 and CDR2 sequences are LGHNA and YNFKEQ. The CDR3 loop is CASSQGEGLAWGADGELFF. In nucleotides, the CDR3 is TGTGCCAGCAGCCAAGGGGAGGGACTAGCATGGGGGGCGGACGGGGAGCTGTTTTTT.

The CDR3 region is CAWTGRATGELFF. In DNA form, the CDR3 reads TGTGCCTGGACCGGGAGGGCCACCGGGGAGCTGTTTTTT. This chain links TRBV30 with TRBJ2-2; 8 bases agree with TRBD2. Germline V lookup: CDR1 GTSNPN, CDR2 SVGIG (reference sequence). The CDR3 covers 13 residues. J gave up 4 bases and V 4 bases, and 2 bases lay outside the gene matches.

This clone was found once. J is TRBJ2-3 and V is TRBV29-1, with 9 bases identical to TRBD2. The ends lost 5 bases at V and 2 bases at J; junction bases unmatched: 5. The CDR3 covers 14 residues. Per the germline V gene, CDR1 is SQVTM and CDR2 is ANQGSEA. In nucleotides, the CDR3 is TGCAGCGTTTTGGCTAGCGGGAACACAGATACGCAGTATTTT. Translation: CSVLASGNTDTQYF.

The chain employs TRBV5-1 and TRBJ2-2; D is perhaps TRBD2 (7 bases). CDR1 is SGHRS, CDR2 YFSETQ, per germline. Deletions cut 4 bases from V and 8 bases from J, with 21 bases between. This CDR3 is 16 amino acids long. The CDR3 here is CASSLFPTGGAGELFF. The CDR3 coding sequence is TGCGCCAGCAGCCTATTCCCGACTGGGGGGGCAGGGGAGCTGTTTTTT.

The rearrangement links TRBV20-1 to TRBJ2-6; 8 bases line up with TRBD2. Germline assignment: CDR1 DFQATT and CDR2 SNEGSKA (reference sequence). This CDR3 region has 17 residues. The V segment lost 3 bases and the J segment 0 bases; nucleotides outside the gene matches: 7. The CDR3 coding sequence is TGCAGTGCTAGTGGTGTTCGGGGGGGCTCTGGGGCCAACGTCCTGACTTTC. Translation gives CSASGVRGGSGANVLTF.

This chain joins TRBV2 and TRBJ1-4, with a weak D call TRBD1 (6 bases). V was cut by 4 bases and J by 5 bases, with 14 bases left in between. This CDR3 is 15 amino acids long. Germline values: CDR1 SNHLY, CDR2 FYNNEI. The chain's CDR3 is CASSGGQFLNEKLFF. Here the CDR3 DNA reads TGTGCCAGCAGTGGGGGGCAGTTCCTCAATGAAAAACTGTTTTTT. Full variable domain (rest looked up from reference TRBV2 and TRBJ1-4): EPEVTQTPSHQVTQMGQEVILRCVPISNHLYFYWYRQILGQKVEFLVSFYNNEISEKSEIFDDQFSVERPDGSNFTLKIRSTKLEDSAMYFCASSGGQFLNEKLFFGSGTQLSVL.

The chain combines TRBV7-8 with TRBJ2-3; 8 bases are a match to TRBD2. Looked up from germline, CDR1 is SGHVS and CDR2 is FQNEAQ. CDR3 length: 15 residues. V was clipped by 3 bases and J by 8 bases; unmatched bases: 10. The DNA for the CDR3 is TGTGCCAGCAGCTTGGGGCGGGAGGTGAGGGGTACGCAGTATTTT. Translated, it gives CASSLGREVRGTQYF.

V is TRBV19 and J is TRBJ1-2, with D tentatively TRBD1 (6 bases). Germline V gene data show CDR1 as LNHDA and CDR2 as SQIVND (reference sequence). This CDR3 has 13 amino acids. The V end lost 2 bases, the J end lost 8 bases, and 12 bases lay between the germline ends. The CDR3 bases are TGTGCCAGTAGTATAAACAGGGTTGACGGCTACACCTTC. It specifies CASSINRVDGYTF.

The V and J genes are TRBV6-2 or TRBV6-3 and TRBJ1-1; tentative D call: TRBD1 (6 bases). The CDR3 sequence is 17 residues long. Per germline, CDR1 MNHEY and CDR2 SVGEGT. V dropped 0 bases and J dropped 4 bases, with 18 bases sitting between them. The CDR3 nucleotides are TGTGCCAGCAGTTACTCGATTTTCCGGGGGGCGTCCACTGAAGCTTTCTTT. Protein sequence: CASSYSIFRGASTEAFF.

This clone was recorded only once. The V gene is TRBV4-2, the J gene TRBJ2-3; 9 nucleotides line up with TRBD2. The CDR3 is 15 amino acids. Looked up from germline, CDR1 is LGHNA and CDR2 is YNFKEQ. The ends lost 0 bases at V and 9 bases at J; junction bases unmatched: 7. The CDR3 coding sequence is TGTGCCAGCAGCCAAGAGGAGGCTAGCGGGGCAACGCAGTATTTT. It encodes CASSQEEASGATQYF.

The chain employs TRBV19 and TRBJ1-1, with D maybe TRBD1 (5 bases). Between the trimmed V and J ends, which lost 3 bases and 4 bases, there was a span of 24 bases. The CDR3 length is 18 residues. The germline CDR1 and CDR2 sequences are LNHDA and SQIVND (reference sequence). The CDR3 loop reads CASSIIIPGTAQGTEAFF. The CDR3 DNA is TGTGCCAGTAGTATTATTATTCCGGGCACAGCCCAGGGCACTGAAGCTTTCTTT.

This clone has a handful of counts. The chain has TRBV5-4 and TRBJ1-5; tentatively, D is TRBD1 (6 bases). Trimming took 1 base from V and 9 from J, leaving 14 bases between them. Germline V gene sequence: CDR1 SGHNT, CDR2 YYREEE (reference sequence). The length of the CDR3 is 14 residues. CDR3 sequence: CASSLWGGARPQHF. Written as DNA, the CDR3 is TGTGCCAGCAGCTTGTGGGGGGGCGCCCGGCCCCAGCATTTT.

This chain joins TRBV11-2 and TRBJ1-1, with TRBD1 matching over 8 bases. Losses at the gene ends were 6 bases for V and 0 bases for J; bases not matched to a gene: 15. The CDR3 covers 18 residues. Germline V gene lookup returns CDR1 SGHAT and CDR2 FQNNGV. The CDR3 DNA is TGTGCCAGCAGTTCCTATTACAACCGGGACAGGATGAACACTGAAGCTTTCTTT. Its protein is CASSSYYNRDRMNTEAFF. The full variable domain, in which reference TRBV11-2 and TRBJ1-1 provide the parts outside the CDR3, is EAGVAQSPRYKIIEKRQSVAFWCNPISGHATLYWYQQILGQGPKLLIQFQNNGVVDDSQLPKDRFSAERLKGVDSTLKIQPAKLEDSAVYLCASSSYYNRDRMNTEAFFGQGTRLTVV.

The chain is built from TRBV21-1 and TRBJ1-1. TRBV21-1 is an annotated pseudogene. CDR3 size: 12 residues. The CDR3 region is CASSWRGGRAFF. The CDR3 nucleotides read TGTGCCAGCAGTTGGCGGGGCGGGAGGGCTTTCTTT.

In its sample, this clone was seen once. The chain is built from TRBV9 and TRBJ1-6; TRBD1 matches at 7 bases. After removal of 3 bases from V and 13 bases from J, the junction contained 7 bases not matched to a gene. The germline V gene encodes CDR1 SGDLS and CDR2 YYNGEE. The CDR3 is 13 amino acids. CDR3 protein: CASSGRQGWPLHF. CDR3 DNA sequence: TGTGCCAGCAGCGGACGACAGGGCTGGCCCCTCCACTTT.

This chain joins TRBV3-1 (or the pseudogene TRBV3-2) and TRBJ1-1, with no clear D. This CDR3 spans 15 amino acids. In germline, CDR1 is LGHDT, CDR2 YNNKEL (reference sequence). V gave up 0 bases and J gave up 4 bases, with 12 bases separating them. The CDR3 DNA is TGTGCCAGCAGCCAAGATAAGCCTTCGAGCACTGAAGCTTTCTTT. This encodes CASSQDKPSSTEAFF.

This rearrangement joins TRBV20-1 to TRBJ2-7, with 9 positions matching TRBD2. This CDR3 is built from 14 residues. Germline V CDR1 and CDR2: DFQATT, SNEGSKA (reference sequence). J gave up 1 base and V 3 bases, and 4 bases lay outside the gene matches. CDR3 residues: CSASQLAGSYEQYV. The CDR3 DNA reads as TGCAGTGCTAGTCAGCTAGCGGGGTCCTACGAGCAGTACGTC.

The CDR3 sequence: CASSNEGLAAREQYF. The CDR3 DNA sequence: TGTGCCAGCAGCAACGAGGGACTAGCGGCGCGCGAGCAGTACTTC. The V and J genes are TRBV9 and TRBJ2-7; 11 bases line up with TRBD2. This CDR3 has 15 residues. Trimming cost V 4 bases and J 6 bases; bases outside gene matches: 9. Germline V gene data show CDR1 as SGDLS and CDR2 as YYNGEE. The variable domain in full, completed from reference TRBV9 and TRBJ2-7, reads DSGVTQTPKHLITATGQRVTLRCSPRSGDLSVYWYQQSLDQGLQFLIQYYNGEERAKGNILERFSAQQFPDLHSELNLSSLELGDSALYFCASSNEGLAAREQYFGPGTRLTVT.